This TCR beta chain was recorded in a study of blood T cells in healthy people across ages. Many counts were recorded for this clonotype. Germline V lookup: CDR1 SGHTA, CDR2 FQGNSA. The CDR3 totals 14 residues. The V gene lost 3 bases and the J gene lost 7 bases, with 12 bases spanning the gap. The second PCR ran about 6 to 12 cycles with a sample-barcoded 5' primer and J-beta primers. Every cDNA molecule bore a tag from a template-switch adaptor containing 12 random nucleotides. There were at least 2.5 million CDR3-containing paired-end reads obtained from each sample. TCRdb reprocessed the 5' RACE reads via MiXCR and lists one record per CDR3 protein. The sample consists of about 640,000 distinct CDR3 sequences, about 28% of them appearing once.

V usage is TRBV7-2 and J usage is TRBJ1-4; a weak D match, TRBD1 (5 bases). Input material: blood. The origin of this receptor is a woman of 80 years or more in good health. The CDR3 loop is CASSLNRFSEKLFF. As DNA, the CDR3 is TGTGCCAGCAGCTTGAACAGGTTTAGTGAAAAACTGTTTTTT.